This TCR beta chain comes out of a study of OX40 agonist ivuxolimab in advanced cancers. Background on the whole study: Ivuxolimab was a fully human IgG2 agonistic monoclonal antibody targeting the costimulatory receptor OX40 (CD134). Among the approximately 50 dose-escalation patients, some 20 had hepatocellular carcinoma, approximately 15 melanoma, 9 renal cell carcinoma and 9 head and neck cancer. Partial responses occurred in three dose-escalation patients, of whom one had hepatocellular carcinoma and two had cutaneous melanoma. Prior anti-PD-1, anti-PD-L1 or anti-CTLA-4 therapy was permitted, and checkpoint inhibitors had been received by roughly 42% of dose-escalation patients. Intravenous ivuxolimab was administered to patients every 2 weeks at six dose levels: 0.01, 0.1, 0.3, 1.5, 3 and 10 mg/kg. The paper reports the monotherapy dose-escalation portion (N of about 54 patients) of the phase I ivuxolimab trial. The point of sequencing TCRbeta in the periphery was to test whether ivuxolimab changed TCR sequence diversity and drove clonal T-cell expansion. In the dose-escalation cohort, 82.7% of patients were male, and the mean age was roughly 60 years, with a range of roughly 20 to 85. Overall study results and their limits: After ivuxolimab, expanded clones were on average more numerous among CD8+ T cells than among CD4+ T cells. At doses from 0.1 to 3.0 mg/kg, clonal expansion was seen in both CD4+ and CD8+ blood T cells between baseline and week 6. Low levels of normalized T-cell clonal expansion were also seen in some patients who did not respond. In the 0.1-3.0 mg/kg groups, partial responders were among the patients with the lowest normalized peripheral clonal expansion, particularly in CD8+ T cells. The antigen specificity of the clonally expanded peripheral T cells was not determined.

Patients with a history of autoimmune disease or receiving systemic immunosuppression were excluded from the trial. Peripheral blood for TCR sequencing was collected from all dose cohorts at baseline, on cycle 4 day 1, and on cycle 7 day 1. Samples came from an open-label, multicenter, first-in-human phase I dose-escalation trial of ivuxolimab. Adults with locally advanced or metastatic melanoma, renal cell, hepatocellular, or head and neck squamous cell carcinoma were enrolled in the trial. CD4+ and CD8+ T cells were sorted separately from peripheral blood before TCR sequencing. Concerning this clone itself: Its target antigen remains unknown. Base qualities are not recorded, but no much larger clone differs from it by a single base.

From cysteine to phenylalanine, the CDR3 is 13 amino acids long. Only the CDR3 DNA is retained, 39 bases long and in frame from the first base. The germline V gene provides CDR1 SQVTM and CDR2 ANQGSEA. For this chain, trimming is 5 bases at the V end and 5 bases at the J end, and the number of junction bases without a gene match is 6. Genomic DNA was isolated from the sorted cells so that the TCRbeta CDR3 region could be sequenced. The immunoSEQ Assay was used for sequencing of TCRbeta CDR3 regions. Entries here come from immuneACCESS through TCRdb and include only in-frame sequences with V and J called. Some clones fail to appear in such tables; in the studies checked, an unresolved V gene covers under half of the shortfall, and the cause of the remainder is unknown. This sample has about 68,000 clones in its table, and under 90% of those were observed once. The ten largest account for 0.6% to 0.8% of the sample.

This clonotype was obtained from an adult with an advanced solid tumor such as melanoma, head and neck, liver or kidney cancer. This chain is built from TRBV29-1 and TRBJ2-7; the junction holds 10 bases that match TRBD1. Specimen: CD4+ or CD8+ T cells sorted from blood, collected in a trial of the OX40 agonist ivuxolimab. In nucleotide form, the sequence is TGCAGCGTTCTTGGACAGGGGGTGAACGAGCAGTACTTC. The encoded protein is CSVLGQGVNEQYF.